Detailed here is one T cell receptor (beta chain). What it binds is unknown. Naive, central memory, regulatory and stem cell-like memory cells within the CD4+ compartment were sorted using CD45RO/CCR7/CD25/CD127/CD95/CD27. The authors reverse transcribed all of the isolated RNA, so sequencing captured expressed TCRB transcripts. The average read count of naive, central memory and regulatory T cell samples was some 3.9 million. Sequenced by immunoSEQ multiplex PCR; TCRdb stores in-frame clones only, minus some. Of fewer than 350,000 clones listed, 15% to 20% are singletons. This record comes from a study of beta chain features in type 1 diabetes. Germline V gene lookup returns CDR1 SGHTA and CDR2 FQGNSA. The germline V and J ends were trimmed by 1 base and 4 bases, with 11 bases remaining between them. The CDR3 consists of 15 residues. Notes on the study in general: Researchers reported that naive, central memory and Treg TCRB repertoires appeared more similar in patients than in healthy donors.

The sequenced sample consisted of naive CD4+ T cells from blood. The chain links TRBV7-2 to TRBJ2-1; D perhaps matches TRBD1 (6 bases). The TCR originated in a woman younger than 30 in good health. The CDR3 sequence: CASSLGSQGYNEQFF. Written as DNA, the CDR3 is TGTGCCAGCAGCTTAGGGTCACAGGGATACAATGAGCAGTTCTTC.